These T cell receptor beta chains were read from a single sample in a study of blood T cell repertoires in COVID-19. Produced via immunoSEQ multiplex PCR; TCRdb's table is partial and in-frame only. The sample consists of approximately 200,000 clones, roughly 80% of them appearing once. What was sequenced was PBMCs or T cells enriched from blood (not recorded which). These TCRs come from a man in his forties who had recovered from COVID-19. Both conserved end residues are part of each CDR3. The D gene is left open where the match is weak. Rows give clone size only sometimes, using once, few, many, or a class for an expanded clone.

j_gene: TRBJ2-2
abundance: .
v_gene: TRBV6-4
d_gene: .
CDR3nt: TGTGCCAGCAGACCGGGAGTTAACACCGGGGAGCTGTTTTTT
CDR3aa: CASRPGVNTGELFF

j_gene: TRBJ1-2
abundance: .
v_gene: TRBV6-5
d_gene: .
CDR3nt: TGTGCCAGCAGTTCTGGACAGACAGGATCCTATGGCTACACCTTC
CDR3aa: CASSSGQTGSYGYTF

j_gene: TRBJ1-1
abundance: once
v_gene: TRBV15
d_gene: TRBD1
CDR3nt: TGTGCCACCAGCGTAGGCAAACAGGGGCGGACTGAAGCTTTCTTT
CDR3aa: CATSVGKQGRTEAFF

j_gene: TRBJ2-2
abundance: .
v_gene: TRBV9
d_gene: TRBD1
CDR3nt: TGTGCCAGCAGTAGGGGACAGGGTGGGAACACCGGGGAGCTGTTTTTT
CDR3aa: CASSRGQGGNTGELFF

j_gene: TRBJ2-5
abundance: once
v_gene: TRBV9
d_gene: TRBD2
CDR3nt: TGTGCCAGCAGCGTAGGGGGAGGGGTGGAGACCCAGTACTTC
CDR3aa: CASSVGGGVETQYF

j_gene: TRBJ2-3
abundance: .
v_gene: TRBV15
d_gene: .
CDR3nt: TGTGCCACCCAAGAACAGGGCGGTACAGATACGCAGTATTTT
CDR3aa: CATQEQGGTDTQYF

j_gene: TRBJ1-4
abundance: few
v_gene: TRBV7-9
d_gene: .
CDR3nt: TGTGCCAGCAGTCAGACAGAGATTGAAAAACTGTTTTTT
CDR3aa: CASSQTEIEKLFF

j_gene: TRBJ2-1
abundance: .
v_gene: TRBV5-4
d_gene: .
CDR3nt: TGTGCCAGCAGCGCGGGACCGTCCAGCTCCTACAATGAGCAGTTCTTC
CDR3aa: CASSAGPSSSYNEQFF

j_gene: TRBJ2-7
abundance: .
v_gene: TRBV28
d_gene: .
CDR3nt: TGTGCCAGCAGTTCGAAGGGGTACGAGCAGTACTTC
CDR3aa: CASSSKGYEQYF

j_gene: TRBJ2-3
abundance: .
v_gene: TRBV3-1/TRBV3-2
d_gene: .
CDR3nt: TGTGCCAGCAGCCAAAACCGGGAAGGACCAAATTTT
CDR3aa: CASSQNREGPNF

j_gene: TRBJ2-3
abundance: .
v_gene: TRBV15
d_gene: .
CDR3nt: TGTGCCACCAACGGACAGCTCACAGATACGCAGTATTTT
CDR3aa: CATNGQLTDTQYF

j_gene: TRBJ1-2
abundance: .
v_gene: TRBV5-5
d_gene: TRBD1
CDR3nt: TGTGCCAGCAGCACCCCGGACAGGGACTATGGCTACACCTTC
CDR3aa: CASSTPDRDYGYTF

j_gene: TRBJ1-1
abundance: .
v_gene: TRBV29-1
d_gene: .
CDR3nt: TGCAGCACTCGCCTGAACACTGAAGCTTTCTTT
CDR3aa: CSTRLNTEAFF

j_gene: TRBJ2-3
abundance: .
v_gene: TRBV5-6
d_gene: TRBD1
CDR3nt: TGTGCCAGCAGCTCGGGACAGGGGAGCACAGATACGCAGTATTTT
CDR3aa: CASSSGQGSTDTQYF

j_gene: TRBJ1-1
abundance: .
v_gene: TRBV19
d_gene: .
CDR3nt: TGTGCCAGTAGTATCTTGTTTTGGGCAGGGACTAACACTGAAGCTTTCTTT
CDR3aa: CASSILFWAGTNTEAFF

j_gene: TRBJ1-2
abundance: few
v_gene: TRBV19
d_gene: .
CDR3nt: TGTGCCAGTAGTATTAGAGGTGGGAACGTAAGGGGCACCTTC
CDR3aa: CASSIRGGNVRGTF

j_gene: TRBJ2-1
abundance: .
v_gene: TRBV11-3
d_gene: TRBD1
CDR3nt: TGTGCCAGCAGCTTAGGTGGGGGGACAGGGGGCTCTTACAATGAGCAGTTCTTC
CDR3aa: CASSLGGGTGGSYNEQFF

j_gene: TRBJ1-2
abundance: once
v_gene: TRBV7-2
d_gene: .
CDR3nt: TGTGCCAGCAGCTACGGGTATGGCTACACCTTC
CDR3aa: CASSYGYGYTF

j_gene: TRBJ1-1
abundance: .
v_gene: TRBV9
d_gene: .
CDR3nt: TGTGCCAGCAGCGCCGAGGGCGGGGCAGCTTTCTTT
CDR3aa: CASSAEGGAAFF

j_gene: TRBJ1-5
abundance: few
v_gene: TRBV7-9
d_gene: TRBD1
CDR3nt: TGTGCCAGCAGCTTATCAACAGGGGGAAGCAATCAGCCCCAGCATTTT
CDR3aa: CASSLSTGGSNQPQHF

j_gene: TRBJ2-5
abundance: .
v_gene: TRBV10-2
d_gene: TRBD2
CDR3nt: TGCGCCAGCAGCACTAGCGGGAGCTATGAGACCCAGTACTTC
CDR3aa: CASSTSGSYETQYF

j_gene: TRBJ1-1
abundance: once
v_gene: TRBV7-3
d_gene: .
CDR3nt: TGTGCCAGCAGCCAGAGACAGGAAGGCACTGAAGCTTTCTTT
CDR3aa: CASSQRQEGTEAFF

j_gene: TRBJ1-5
abundance: .
v_gene: TRBV7-2
d_gene: TRBD1
CDR3nt: TGTGCCAGCAGCTGGGTTGCAGGGGGCGGGCAGCCCCAGCATTTT
CDR3aa: CASSWVAGGGQPQHF

j_gene: TRBJ2-5
abundance: .
v_gene: TRBV6-5
d_gene: TRBD1
CDR3nt: TGTGCCAGCAGTTTGGGACAGGGGAAAGAGACCCAGTACTTC
CDR3aa: CASSLGQGKETQYF

j_gene: TRBJ1-1
abundance: .
v_gene: TRBV3-1/TRBV3-2
d_gene: TRBD1
CDR3nt: TGTGCCAGCAGCCGGGGGCCGACAGGGCAGACTGAAGCTTTCTTT
CDR3aa: CASSRGPTGQTEAFF

j_gene: TRBJ1-2
abundance: .
v_gene: TRBV5-1
d_gene: TRBD1
CDR3nt: TGCGCCAGCAGCTTGGAGGCAGGGGGCAGCTATGGCTACACCTTC
CDR3aa: CASSLEAGGSYGYTF

j_gene: TRBJ2-3
abundance: .
v_gene: TRBV7-9
d_gene: TRBD2
CDR3nt: TGTGCCAGCAGTCCATTCGCGGGAGAGTTTCGAGATACGCAGTATTTT
CDR3aa: CASSPFAGEFRDTQYF

j_gene: TRBJ2-2
abundance: .
v_gene: TRBV5-5
d_gene: .
CDR3nt: TGTGCCAGCAGCAGCGACGGAAACACCGGGGAGCTGTTTTTT
CDR3aa: CASSSDGNTGELFF

j_gene: TRBJ2-2
abundance: .
v_gene: TRBV19
d_gene: .
CDR3nt: TGTGCCAGTAGTCCTCAAGGCCGTGGAGCCACCGGGGAGCTGTTTTTT
CDR3aa: CASSPQGRGATGELFF

j_gene: TRBJ2-2
abundance: .
v_gene: TRBV9
d_gene: .
CDR3nt: TGTGCCAGCAGCGTGGGGGACTGGGGGACCGGGGAGCTGTTTTTT
CDR3aa: CASSVGDWGTGELFF

j_gene: TRBJ1-2
abundance: .
v_gene: TRBV3-1/TRBV3-2
d_gene: TRBD1
CDR3nt: TGTGCCAGCAGCCAAGGGACAGGGGGAGGCTATGGCTACACCTTC
CDR3aa: CASSQGTGGGYGYTF

j_gene: TRBJ1-2
abundance: few
v_gene: TRBV6-2/TRBV6-3
d_gene: TRBD1
CDR3nt: TGTGCCAGCAGCCACCCGGACAGGGGGCGAGAGGGCTACACCTTC
CDR3aa: CASSHPDRGREGYTF

j_gene: TRBJ1-1
abundance: .
v_gene: TRBV7-3
d_gene: .
CDR3nt: TGTGCCTCCAAGAGAGGGATGAACACTGAAGCTTTCTTT
CDR3aa: CASKRGMNTEAFF

j_gene: TRBJ2-5
abundance: .
v_gene: TRBV10-3
d_gene: .
CDR3nt: TGTGCCATCAGTTCCTCGAGCAGGCAGGAGACCCAGTACTTC
CDR3aa: CAISSSSRQETQYF

j_gene: TRBJ2-5
abundance: .
v_gene: TRBV7-6
d_gene: TRBD2
CDR3nt: TGTGCCAGCAGTCCCGAGAGGACTAGCGGCCACCAAGAGACCCAGTACTTC
CDR3aa: CASSPERTSGHQETQYF

j_gene: TRBJ2-3
abundance: .
v_gene: TRBV7-9
d_gene: TRBD2
CDR3nt: TGTGCCAGCTCCGCGCTAGCGGGAGATAGCACAGATACGCAGTATTTT
CDR3aa: CASSALAGDSTDTQYF

j_gene: TRBJ2-5
abundance: .
v_gene: TRBV7-2
d_gene: TRBD2
CDR3nt: TGTGCCAGCAGGAAGCGGGGGGGATTACAGACCCAGTACTTC
CDR3aa: CASRKRGGLQTQYF

j_gene: TRBJ1-2
abundance: .
v_gene: TRBV28
d_gene: .
CDR3nt: TGTGCCAGCAGGCGCGCCCTCCCTAAGGGCTACACCTTC
CDR3aa: CASRRALPKGYTF

j_gene: TRBJ1-3
abundance: once
v_gene: TRBV10-3
d_gene: .
CDR3nt: TGTGCCATCAGCTCAGGGCCTGGAAACACCATATATTTT
CDR3aa: CAISSGPGNTIYF

j_gene: TRBJ2-1
abundance: .
v_gene: TRBV5-4
d_gene: TRBD2
CDR3nt: TGTGCCAGCAGCTCCCACAGGAGCGGGAGCTACAATGAGCAGTTCTTC
CDR3aa: CASSSHRSGSYNEQFF

j_gene: TRBJ2-1
abundance: .
v_gene: TRBV9
d_gene: .
CDR3nt: TGTGCCAGCAGCGTAGAGAGCTACAATGAGCAGTTCTTC
CDR3aa: CASSVESYNEQFF

j_gene: TRBJ2-7
abundance: .
v_gene: TRBV7-3
d_gene: TRBD1
CDR3nt: TGTGCCAGCAGCCTGGACAGGGGATACTACGAGCAGTACTTC
CDR3aa: CASSLDRGYYEQYF

j_gene: TRBJ2-7
abundance: .
v_gene: TRBV12-3/TRBV12-4
d_gene: TRBD1
CDR3nt: TGTGCCAGCAGCCGGGACAGTTCCTACGAGCAGTACTTC
CDR3aa: CASSRDSSYEQYF

j_gene: TRBJ2-1
abundance: .
v_gene: TRBV27
d_gene: .
CDR3nt: TGTGCCAGTTACGGGACTTTCGGCGATGAGCAGTTCTTC
CDR3aa: CASYGTFGDEQFF

j_gene: TRBJ1-2
abundance: .
v_gene: TRBV5-1
d_gene: TRBD1
CDR3nt: TGCGCCAGCAGCTTGGAGGACAGGTCCATCTATGGCTACACCTTC
CDR3aa: CASSLEDRSIYGYTF

j_gene: TRBJ1-6
abundance: .
v_gene: TRBV28
d_gene: .
CDR3nt: TGTGCCAGCAGTGCTACAGGGAAATCACCCCTCCACTTT
CDR3aa: CASSATGKSPLHF

j_gene: TRBJ2-3
abundance: .
v_gene: TRBV24-1
d_gene: .
CDR3nt: TGTGCCACCAGTGACCGTAGCGTTACTTCTGGAGATACGCAGTATTTT
CDR3aa: CATSDRSVTSGDTQYF

j_gene: TRBJ1-4
abundance: .
v_gene: TRBV10-3
d_gene: .
CDR3nt: TGTGCCATCAGTACAGAACCCCTAACTAATGAAAAACTGTTTTTT
CDR3aa: CAISTEPLTNEKLFF

j_gene: TRBJ2-1
abundance: .
v_gene: TRBV7-9
d_gene: .
CDR3nt: TGTGCCAGCAGCCATACCCTCGGAGGGACTCCTCAGTTCTTC
CDR3aa: CASSHTLGGTPQFF

j_gene: TRBJ2-3
abundance: .
v_gene: TRBV2
d_gene: .
CDR3nt: TGTGCCAGCAGTGAATACGTCCTTGAGGGAGATACGCAGTATTTT
CDR3aa: CASSEYVLEGDTQYF

j_gene: TRBJ2-1
abundance: .
v_gene: TRBV3-1/TRBV3-2
d_gene: .
CDR3nt: TGTGCCAGCAGCCAAGATGCTGCAGGGAGGTCCTACAATGAGCAGTTCTTC
CDR3aa: CASSQDAAGRSYNEQFF

j_gene: TRBJ2-7
abundance: .
v_gene: TRBV28
d_gene: TRBD1
CDR3nt: TGTGCCAGCAGGTCGGGACAGGGACCCTACGAGCAGTACTTC
CDR3aa: CASRSGQGPYEQYF

j_gene: TRBJ2-2
abundance: .
v_gene: TRBV10-3
d_gene: TRBD2
CDR3nt: TGTGCCATCAAACGCGGGAGGAACACCGGGGAGCTGTTTTTT
CDR3aa: CAIKRGRNTGELFF

j_gene: TRBJ2-1
abundance: .
v_gene: TRBV11-1
d_gene: TRBD2
CDR3nt: TGTGCCAGCAGCCCCGGGGTAGCGGGATACAATGAGCAGTTCTTC
CDR3aa: CASSPGVAGYNEQFF

j_gene: TRBJ2-1
abundance: .
v_gene: TRBV6-5
d_gene: .
CDR3nt: TGTGCCAGCAGTTATACATCGGAGGAGGAGCGGCTCTTC
CDR3aa: CASSYTSEEERLF

j_gene: TRBJ2-1
abundance: few
v_gene: TRBV10-1
d_gene: .
CDR3nt: TGCGCCAGCCGTTCCATTATAGGGGCTCACAATGAGCAGTTCTTC
CDR3aa: CASRSIIGAHNEQFF

j_gene: TRBJ1-2
abundance: once
v_gene: TRBV9
d_gene: TRBD1
CDR3nt: TGTGCCAGCAGCGTAGAAGTTGGGACAGGGGTGGATGGCTACACCTTC
CDR3aa: CASSVEVGTGVDGYTF

j_gene: TRBJ2-5
abundance: .
v_gene: TRBV5-6
d_gene: .
CDR3nt: TGTGCCAGCAGCTTCGGTAACCAAGAGACCCAGTACTTC
CDR3aa: CASSFGNQETQYF

j_gene: TRBJ2-3
abundance: once
v_gene: TRBV14
d_gene: .
CDR3nt: TGTGCCAGCAGCCAAGGCAAGGGGCCCCTAGTCAGAGATACGCAGTATTTT
CDR3aa: CASSQGKGPLVRDTQYF

j_gene: TRBJ1-1
abundance: .
v_gene: TRBV7-3
d_gene: .
CDR3nt: TGTGCCAGCAGCTTATTAGCGTCAGGTGAAGCTTTCTTT
CDR3aa: CASSLLASGEAFF